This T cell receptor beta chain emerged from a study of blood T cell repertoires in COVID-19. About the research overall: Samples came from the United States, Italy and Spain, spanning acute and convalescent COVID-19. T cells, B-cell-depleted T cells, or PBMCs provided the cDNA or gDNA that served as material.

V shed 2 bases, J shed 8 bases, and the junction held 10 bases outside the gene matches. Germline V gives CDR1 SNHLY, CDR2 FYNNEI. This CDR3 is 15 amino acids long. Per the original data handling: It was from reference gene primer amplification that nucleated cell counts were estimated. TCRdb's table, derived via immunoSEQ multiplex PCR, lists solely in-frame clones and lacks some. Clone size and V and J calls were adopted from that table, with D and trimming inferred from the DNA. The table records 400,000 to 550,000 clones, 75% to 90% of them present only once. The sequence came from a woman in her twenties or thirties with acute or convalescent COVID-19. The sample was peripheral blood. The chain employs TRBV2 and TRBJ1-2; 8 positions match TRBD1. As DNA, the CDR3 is TGTGCCAGCAGTGAATTTAGGGCAGGGGGCTTCGGCTACACCTTC. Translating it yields CASSEFRAGGFGYTF.